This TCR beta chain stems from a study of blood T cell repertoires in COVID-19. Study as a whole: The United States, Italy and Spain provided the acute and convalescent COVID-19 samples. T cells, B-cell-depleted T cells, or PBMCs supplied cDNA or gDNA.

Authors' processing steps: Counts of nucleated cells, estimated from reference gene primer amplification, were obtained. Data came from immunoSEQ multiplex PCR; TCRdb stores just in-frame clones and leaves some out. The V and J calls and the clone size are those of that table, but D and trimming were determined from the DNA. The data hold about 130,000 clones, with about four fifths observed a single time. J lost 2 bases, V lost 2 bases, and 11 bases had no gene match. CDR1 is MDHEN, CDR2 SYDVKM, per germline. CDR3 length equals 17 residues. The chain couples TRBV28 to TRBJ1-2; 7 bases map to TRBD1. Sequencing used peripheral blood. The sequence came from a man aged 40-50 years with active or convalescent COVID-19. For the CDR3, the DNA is TGTGCCAGCAGTTTACCCCTAGGGCAGGGGGTAAACTATGGCTACACCTTC. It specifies CASSLPLGQGVNYGYTF.